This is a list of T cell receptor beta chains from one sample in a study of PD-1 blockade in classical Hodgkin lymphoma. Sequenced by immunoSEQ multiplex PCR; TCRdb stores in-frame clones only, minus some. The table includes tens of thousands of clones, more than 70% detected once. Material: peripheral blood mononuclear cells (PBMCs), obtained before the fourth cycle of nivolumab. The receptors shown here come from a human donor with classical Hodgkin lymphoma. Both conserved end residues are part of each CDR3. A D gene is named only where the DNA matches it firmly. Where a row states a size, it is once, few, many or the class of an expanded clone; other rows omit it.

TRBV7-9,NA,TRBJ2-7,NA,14,CASSLAGLYYEQYF,TGTGCCAGCAGCTTAGCGGGGTTGTACTACGAGCAGTACTTC
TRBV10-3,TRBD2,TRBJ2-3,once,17,CAISESPGLAGGDTQYF,TGTGCCATCAGTGAGTCGCCGGGACTAGCGGGAGGAGATACGCAGTATTTT
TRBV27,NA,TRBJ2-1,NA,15,CASSATGRDYNEQFF,TGTGCCAGCAGTGCCACGGGGCGGGACTACAATGAGCAGTTCTTC
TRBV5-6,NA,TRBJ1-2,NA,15,CASSFGARLNYGYTF,TGTGCCAGCAGCTTTGGCGCCCGGCTTAACTATGGCTACACCTTC
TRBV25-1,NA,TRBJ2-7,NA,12,CASSGDSYEQYF,TGTGCCAGCAGTGGGGACTCCTACGAGCAGTACTTC
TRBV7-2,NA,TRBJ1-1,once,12,CASTRRTVSAFF,TGTGCCAGCACCCGGCGGACTGTCTCGGCTTTCTTT
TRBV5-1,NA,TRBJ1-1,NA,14,CASSSYRENTEAFF,TGCGCCAGCAGCTCCTACAGGGAAAACACTGAAGCTTTCTTT
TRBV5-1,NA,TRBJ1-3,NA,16,CASSLDLGGAGNTIYF,TGCGCCAGCAGCTTGGACCTAGGGGGAGCTGGAAACACCATATATTTT
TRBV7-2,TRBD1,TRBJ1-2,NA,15,CASSSHSGGWYGCTF,TGTGCCAGCAGCTCCCACTCAGGGGGATGGTATGGCTGCACCTTC
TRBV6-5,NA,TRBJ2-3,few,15,CASSYTVLSTDTQYF,TGTGCCAGCAGCTACACGGTGTTGAGCACAGATACGCAGTATTTT
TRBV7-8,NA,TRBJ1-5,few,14,CASGRAGGDQPQHF,TGTGCCAGCGGCCGGGCTGGAGGGGATCAGCCCCAGCATTTT
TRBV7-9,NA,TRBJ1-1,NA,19,CASSLGNAPRAGTNTEAFF,TGTGCCAGCAGCTTAGGCAACGCCCCCAGGGCAGGGACGAACACTGAAGCTTTCTTT
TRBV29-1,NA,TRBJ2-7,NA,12,CSVDSIGYEQYF,TGCAGCGTTGACTCCATTGGCTACGAGCAGTACTTC
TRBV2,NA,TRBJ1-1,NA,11,CASRVFTVAFF,TGTGCCAGCCGTGTTTTCACCGTGGCTTTCTTT
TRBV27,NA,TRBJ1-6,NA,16,CASSRRGGLGNSPLHF,TGTGCCAGCAGTAGGCGGGGGGGGTTGGGTAATTCACCCCTCCACTTT
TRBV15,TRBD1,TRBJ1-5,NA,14,CATSKTGEAQPQHF,TGTGCCACCAGTAAGACAGGGGAGGCTCAGCCCCAGCATTTT
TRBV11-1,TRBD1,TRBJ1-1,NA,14,CASSLGYRQGEAFF,TGTGCCAGCAGCTTAGGATATAGACAGGGGGAAGCTTTCTTT